One and the same sample provided the 18 T cell receptor beta chains below, sequenced in a study of CD4 T cells in relation to SARS-CoV-2 and coronaviruses. Their specific antigens are unknown. Clones were sequenced by immunoSEQ multiplex PCR, and TCRdb holds only the in-frame ones, with some missing. The table lists about 22,000 clones, around 77% of them singletons. CD4+ T cells from unexposed donors were obtained before the COVID-19 pandemic (2011-2018). CD4+ T cells were isolated from the cells after around 10 days of culture. Input material: CD4+ T cells from PBMCs, cultured in vitro. Every receptor here comes from a human donor in good health.

This clone was seen a single time. The CDR3 region has the DNA TGTGCCAGCAGCCGAAAACAAATGGCACTAGCGGGAGGGAGCTACGAGCAGTACTTC. This sequence encodes CASSRKQMALAGGSYEQYF. The chain carries TRBV3-1 (or the pseudogene TRBV3-2) and TRBJ2-7; 13 bases are shared with TRBD2. CDR1 and CDR2 from the germline V gene are LGHDT and YNNKEL (reference sequence). The trim removed 4 bases at V and 3 bases at J, leaving 15 bases unmatched. The CDR3 is made up of 19 amino acids.

This chain joins TRBV6-1 and TRBJ2-7; 7 bases are shared with TRBD2. Germline V lookup: CDR1 MNHNS, CDR2 SASEGT. V gave up 0 bases and J gave up 0 bases; unmatched junction bases: 5. This CDR3 comprises 16 residues. The DNA for the CDR3 is TGTGCCAGCAGTGAAGCCGGCCAGCGGGGCTCCTACGAGCAGTACTTC. Protein: CASSEAGQRGSYEQYF.

This clone showed up just a few times. The rearrangement joins TRBV5-1 to TRBJ2-2, with 8 bases identical to TRBD1. J lost 1 base, V lost 2 bases, and 7 bases had no gene match. This CDR3 spans 17 amino acids. CDR1 and CDR2 (germline): SGHRS, YFSETQ. CDR3 in amino acids: CASSLYGQGVNTGELFF. For the CDR3, the DNA is TGCGCCAGCAGCTTATACGGACAGGGAGTGAACACCGGGGAGCTGTTTTTT.

The chain links TRBV18 to TRBJ2-3; D gene ambiguous. V gave up 2 bases and J gave up 0 bases, with 6 bases separating them. The CDR3 has 14 residues. The germline gives CDR1 KGHSH, CDR2 LQKENI. CDR3 nucleotides: TGTGCCAGCTCACCATTCGCTAGCACAGATACGCAGTATTTT. The encoded protein is CASSPFASTDTQYF.

The chain combines TRBV25-1 with TRBJ2-1; 11 bases align to TRBD2. Germline V gene lookup returns CDR1 MGHDK and CDR2 SYGVNS. The CDR3 runs to 16 residues. The J segment lost 3 bases and the V segment lost 2 bases, leaving 3 bases of the junction unmatched. CDR3 sequence (DNA): TGTGCCAGCAGTGAACCCGGGACTAGCGGCTACAATGAGCAGTTCTTC. Translation gives CASSEPGTSGYNEQFF.

This clone was seen only a few times. V usage is TRBV3-1 (or the pseudogene TRBV3-2) and J usage is TRBJ2-2, with TRBD1 as a possible D gene (5 bases). The germline CDR1 and CDR2 sequences are LGHDT and YNNKEL (reference sequence). The CDR3 is 15 residues long. Trimming stripped 4 bases from V and 4 bases from J, with 13 bases between. The CDR3 nucleotides are TGTGCCAGCAGCCTTGGACACGGCAGCACCGGGGAGCTGTTTTTT. Translating it yields CASSLGHGSTGELFF.

This clone has a handful of counts. The V and J genes are TRBV5-1 and TRBJ2-2; D perhaps matches TRBD1 (5 bases). Between the trimmed V and J ends, which lost 2 bases and 4 bases, there was a span of 15 bases. The CDR3 is 16 amino acids. Germline V lookup: CDR1 SGHRS, CDR2 YFSETQ. The chain's CDR3 is CASSFQGSRTTGELFF. CDR3 bases: TGCGCCAGCAGCTTCCAGGGTAGTAGGACCACCGGGGAGCTGTTTTTT.

The rearrangement uses TRBV7-3 and TRBJ2-2; tentatively, D is TRBD1 (5 bases). V lost 8 bases and J lost 5, with 12 bases in between. The CDR3 is 13 amino acids. Germline V gene sequence: CDR1 SGHTA, CDR2 FQGTGA. The DNA for the CDR3 is TGTGCCAGCGGACCCCAGGGAACCGGGGAGCTGTTTTTT. The encoded protein is CASGPQGTGELFF.

J is TRBJ2-3 and V is TRBV11-3, with TRBD1 as a possible D gene (5 bases). V lost 5 bases to trimming and J lost 3 bases, with 15 bases between them. Germline values: CDR1 SGHNT, CDR2 YENEEA. The CDR3 is 15 residues long. The CDR3 region has the DNA TGTGCCAGCAGCACTGGACAAGTTTCGACAGATACGCAGTATTTT. Protein: CASSTGQVSTDTQYF. The whole variable domain, remainder taken from reference TRBV11-3 and TRBJ2-3, is EAGVVQSPRYKIIEKKQPVAFWCNPISGHNTLYWYLQNLGQGPELLIRYENEEAVDDSQLPKDRFSAERLKGVDSTLKIQPAELGDSAVYLCASSTGQVSTDTQYFGPGTRLTVL.

The V call is TRBV28, the J call TRBJ1-2; 7 bases agree with TRBD1. V shed 4 bases and J 12 bases; nucleotides not matched to a gene: 5. The germline V gene encodes CDR1 MDHEN and CDR2 SYDVKM. The CDR3 extends over 11 amino acids. CDR3 nucleotides: TGTGCCAGCAGTTCAGGGGGGGTCGACACCTTC. Translation gives CASSSGGVDTF.

V usage is TRBV19 and J usage is TRBJ2-2; 11 bases align to TRBD2. V trimming: 3 bases; J trimming: 4 bases; junction bases outside the gene matches: 1. Germline CDR1 is LNHDA and CDR2 is SQIVND (reference sequence). This CDR3 has 15 amino acids. CDR3 amino acids: CASSISGRATGELFF. The DNA of the CDR3 is TGTGCCAGTAGTATTAGCGGGAGGGCCACCGGGGAGCTGTTTTTT.

This sequence joins TRBV10-3 and TRBJ2-1; 12 bases map to TRBD2. J was trimmed by 7 bases and V by 5 bases; bases with no gene match: 6. Looked up from germline, CDR1 is ENHRY and CDR2 is SYGVKD. The CDR3 loop spans 15 amino acids. The CDR3 loop is CAISPRLAGENEQFF. The CDR3 coding sequence is TGTGCCATCAGTCCAAGACTAGCGGGAGAGAATGAGCAGTTCTTC.

In DNA, the CDR3 is TGCAGCGTTGAAGATACAGCCGGAGAGACCCAGTACTTC. Amino acids: CSVEDTAGETQYF. The rearrangement links TRBV29-1 to TRBJ2-5, with D unresolved. Germline V gives CDR1 SQVTM, CDR2 ANQGSEA. Deletions cut 0 bases from V and 4 bases from J, with 9 bases between. This CDR3 has 13 amino acids.

The V and J genes are TRBV7-9 and TRBJ1-1; D might be TRBD1 (6 bases). The CDR3 is 13 amino acids. V lost 5 bases and J 4 bases, leaving 11 bases between the germline ends. Germline V gives CDR1 SEHNR, CDR2 FQNEAQ (reference sequence). The CDR3 protein is CASSQDRFTEAFF. Here the CDR3 DNA reads TGTGCCAGCAGCCAAGACAGGTTCACTGAAGCTTTCTTT.

This sequence joins TRBV7-9 and TRBJ1-2; no clear D gene. V lost 6 bases to trimming and J lost 4 bases, with 15 bases between them. Germline assignment: CDR1 SEHNR and CDR2 FQNEAQ (reference sequence). The CDR3 is made up of 14 amino acids. This CDR3 is CASRPSGMGYGYTF. As DNA, the CDR3 is TGTGCCAGCAGGCCGTCAGGAATGGGCTATGGCTACACCTTC.

The CDR3 region has the DNA TGTGCCAGCAGCCAAGCTGTAGTAAACACTGAAGCTTTCTTT. Translated, it gives CASSQAVVNTEAFF. The chain recombines TRBV3-1 (or the pseudogene TRBV3-2) with TRBJ1-1, with D uncertain. V lost 1 base to trimming and J lost 2 bases, with 8 bases between them. CDR1 LGHDT and CDR2 YNNKEL come from the germline V gene (reference sequence). The CDR3 is 14 amino acids.

In this sample, this clone turned up a few times. The V gene is TRBV27, the J gene TRBJ2-3; D unclear. The CDR3 is 14 amino acids. The germline V gene has CDR1 MNHEY and CDR2 SMNVEV (reference sequence). Deletions cut 8 bases from V and 2 bases from J, with 14 bases between. CDR3 DNA: TGTGCCAGCCGGCGGTACACAAACACAGATACGCAGTATTTT. Amino acid sequence: CASRRYTNTDTQYF.

The chain links TRBV18 to TRBJ2-7; 10 bases line up with TRBD1. This CDR3 has 15 amino acids. J gave up 5 bases and V 6 bases, and 10 bases lay outside the gene matches. CDR1 is KGHSH, CDR2 LQKENI, per germline. The CDR3 reads CASSLGTGETHEQYF. CDR3 coding DNA: TGTGCCAGCTCGCTCGGGACAGGGGAGACCCACGAGCAGTACTTC.